The clone carrying this T cell receptor (beta chain) was seen repeatedly, ten times or more. What it binds is unknown. This entry comes from a study of CD8 T cells in ankylosing spondylitis. The CDR3 is made up of 15 amino acids. The germline V gene has CDR1 MDHEN and CDR2 SYDVKM. Trimming took 3 bases from V and 2 from J; bases not matched to a gene: 5. TCRdb called the 5' RACE reads again in MiXCR, with one record for every CDR3 protein. This sample has under 200,000 distinct CDR3 sequences, with approximately 12% found just once. The study, taken as a whole, reports: In ankylosing spondylitis blood, a motif of roughly eight highly homologous TCR beta variants appeared characteristic. Earlier authors reported some of these motif variants in reactive arthritis synovial fluid and blood. Clones linked to the disease showed a CD8+ phenotype. They occurred at relatively low frequencies in peripheral blood.

The source of this sequence is a female donor with ankylosing spondylitis or in good health (not recorded which). This chain uses TRBV28 with TRBJ2-7; 9 nucleotides line up with TRBD2. Sample: blood, either unsorted or a sorted T cell fraction (not recorded which). The CDR3 sequence: CASSFLAGKPYEQYF. The CDR3 bases are TGTGCCAGCAGTTTCCTAGCGGGAAAGCCCTACGAGCAGTACTTC.